This T cell receptor beta chain was captured in a study of blood T cell repertoires in COVID-19. Authors' methods: Nucleated cell number was recorded as an estimate derived from reference gene primer amplification. Profiling relied on immunoSEQ multiplex PCR, and the TCRdb table lists in-frame clones only, not all of them. V and J calls and clone size are as listed in that table; D and trimming were resolved from the DNA. The table lists about 190,000 clones, roughly 83% of them singletons. V was pared by 6 bases and J by 0 bases, with 13 bases between. The CDR3 contains 15 residues. Germline CDR1 is MDHEN and CDR2 is SYDVKM. This clone was recorded only once.

The sequenced sample consisted of PBMCs or T cells enriched from blood (not recorded which). The V and J genes are TRBV28 and TRBJ2-3; possibly TRBD2 for D (5 bases). This clonotype originated in a woman aged 25-40 years who had recovered from COVID-19. The CDR3 protein is CASRGPGSSTDTQYF. DNA of the CDR3: TGTGCCAGCAGAGGCCCGGGGTCTAGCACAGATACGCAGTATTTT.